This TCR beta chain was observed in a study of tumor-infiltrating lymphocytes in primary liver carcinoma. TCR beta cDNA came from roughly 0.45 ug total RNA, primed with a constant-region primer. Three nested multiplex PCR rounds of slightly modified ARM-PCR generated TCR beta libraries. Use of TRBV1-TRBV30 forward primers with a C-beta reverse primer characterized the first two PCR rounds, which lasted about 9 cycles each. TCRdb analysed the multiplex PCR reads with MiXCR anew, one entry per CDR3 protein. The table shows about 330,000 distinct CDR3 sequences, with approximately 64% occurring only once. Germline DNA was extracted alongside blood RNA, which was obtained from unsorted whole blood. No patient had received treatment, and all had chronic HBV infection. This clonotype was counted many times. CDR1 MNHEY and CDR2 SVGAGI come from the germline V gene. Germline trimming cut 4 bases from V and 6 bases from J; bases unmatched to any gene: 2. This CDR3 contains 13 residues.

Input material: peripheral blood. This sequence originates from a man aged 40-49 years with primary liver carcinoma and hepatitis B virus infection. The genes are TRBV6-5 and TRBJ2-3; 9 bases are shared with TRBD1. CDR3 DNA sequence: TGTGCCAGCAGTTCGGGACAGGGCGATACGCAGTATTTT. As protein: CASSSGQGDTQYF.